Below, 17 T cell receptor beta chains from the same sample are listed, as sequenced in a study of blood T cell repertoires in COVID-19. TCRdb's table, derived via immunoSEQ multiplex PCR, lists solely in-frame clones and lacks some. Among 310,000 or so clones listed, around 88% were seen once. The sequenced sample was peripheral blood. The source of these receptors is a woman aged 50 to 60 with acute or convalescent COVID-19.

This chain joins TRBV9 and TRBJ1-5; TRBD1 matches at 7 bases. Germline V lookup: CDR1 SGDLS, CDR2 YYNGEE. The J segment lost 3 bases and the V segment lost 2 bases, leaving 8 bases of the junction unmatched. This CDR3 has 16 amino acids. The CDR3 coding sequence is TGTGCCAGCAGCGTTTCTACAGGGGAGGACAATCAGCCCCAGCATTTT. This encodes CASSVSTGEDNQPQHF. Full variable domain (outside the CDR3, taken from reference TRBV9 and TRBJ1-5): DSGVTQTPKHLITATGQRVTLRCSPRSGDLSVYWYQQSLDQGLQFLIQYYNGEERAKGNILERFSAQQFPDLHSELNLSSLELGDSALYFCASSVSTGEDNQPQHFGDGTRLSIL.

This chain uses TRBV27 with TRBJ2-5, with D possibly matching TRBD1 (6 bases). V lost 0 bases to trimming and J lost 3 bases, with 17 bases between them. Germline loops: CDR1 MNHEY, CDR2 SMNVEV (reference sequence). The CDR3 loop spans 17 amino acids. The CDR3 loop is CASSLSAGAVGEETQYF. CDR3 DNA sequence: TGTGCCAGCAGTTTATCGGCAGGGGCCGTGGGAGAAGAGACCCAGTACTTC.

This clone was observed a handful of times. The chain joins TRBV7-9 to TRBJ1-4, with a possible D match to TRBD1 (5 bases). Germline V gene sequence: CDR1 SEHNR, CDR2 FQNEAQ (reference sequence). The CDR3 contains 15 residues. V lost 4 bases to trimming and J lost 6 bases, with 15 bases between them. CDR3: CASSSRALTDEKLFF. The CDR3 DNA reads as TGTGCCAGCAGCTCCCGGGCCCTGACAGATGAAAAACTGTTTTTT. The entire variable domain, with the rest obtained from reference TRBV7-9 and TRBJ1-4, is as follows: DTGVSQNPRHKITKRGQNVTFRCDPISEHNRLYWYRQTLGQGPEFLTYFQNEAQLEKSRLLSDRFSAERPKGSFSTLEIQRTEQGDSAMYLCASSSRALTDEKLFFGSGTQLSVL.

V and J are TRBV19 and TRBJ1-6; unclear D gene. Germline V lookup: CDR1 LNHDA, CDR2 SQIVND (reference sequence). This CDR3 region has 14 residues. Trimming shortened V by 1 base and J by 7 bases, and 8 bases separated the two germline ends. CDR3 sequence: CASSIGQANSPLHF. The CDR3 DNA reads as TGTGCCAGTAGTATAGGACAAGCAAATTCACCCCTCCACTTT.

The V and J genes are TRBV24-1 and TRBJ2-5; a weak D match, TRBD1 (5 bases). The CDR3 is 12 amino acids. Trimming pared 4 bases from V and 3 bases from J, leaving 5 bases between. The germline V gene encodes CDR1 KGHDR and CDR2 SFDVKD. In DNA form, the CDR3 reads TGTGCCACCAGTGAACAGGAAGAGACCCAGTACTTC. Translated: CATSEQEETQYF.

This clone showed up just once. This chain links TRBV7-2 with TRBJ2-5; TRBD2 aligns across 11 bases. CDR3 size: 14 residues. V lost 5 bases and J lost 5; bases outside the gene matches: 4. CDR1 is SGHTA and CDR2 is FQGNSA in the germline V gene. CDR3 nucleotides: TGTGCCAGCAGCCCTAGCGGGAGGCGGGAGACCCAGTACTTC. Its protein product is CASSPSGRRETQYF.

The genes are TRBV11-1 and TRBJ1-3; the D gene is possibly TRBD1 (5 bases). Germline-derived CDR1 and CDR2 are SGHAT and FQDESV (reference sequence). The CDR3 spans 13 residues. V dropped 4 bases and J dropped 4 bases, with 8 bases sitting between them. The CDR3 sequence is CASSSWTGNTIYF. CDR3 coding DNA: TGTGCCAGCAGCTCTTGGACAGGAAACACCATATATTTT.

The chain uses TRBV5-1 and TRBJ2-3; 13 bases match TRBD2. Germline V gene data show CDR1 as SGHRS and CDR2 as YFSETQ. V lost 1 base and J lost 5; bases outside the gene matches: 4. The CDR3 is 16 amino acids. CDR3 sequence (DNA): TGCGCCAGCAGCTTGACTAGCGGGGGGGCCGGAGATACGCAGTATTTT. It yields the protein CASSLTSGGAGDTQYF.

V gene TRBV19 combines with J gene TRBJ1-2, with TRBD1 matching over 9 bases. The CDR3 loop spans 15 amino acids. Germline assignment: CDR1 LNHDA and CDR2 SQIVND (reference sequence). V was clipped by 4 bases and J by 7 bases; unmatched bases: 10. CDR3 sequence: CASSSWDRESGGYTF. The CDR3 DNA follows: TGTGCCAGTAGTAGCTGGGACAGGGAGTCCGGTGGCTACACCTTC.

This clone showed up just once. The chain couples TRBV3-1 (or the pseudogene TRBV3-2) to TRBJ1-1; D is ambiguous. V gave up 1 base and J gave up 11 bases, with 11 bases separating them. Germline values: CDR1 LGHDT, CDR2 YNNKEL (reference sequence). CDR3 size: 12 residues. This chain's CDR3 is CASSQGGVGAFF. CDR3 DNA: TGTGCCAGCAGCCAAGGGGGAGTTGGGGCTTTCTTT.

The rearrangement uses TRBV7-2 and TRBJ2-5; D might be TRBD1 (5 bases). CDR3 size: 13 residues. V gave up 3 bases and J gave up 4 bases, with 9 bases separating them. CDR1 is SGHTA and CDR2 is FQGNSA in the germline V gene. DNA of the CDR3: TGTGCCAGCAGCTTCAGGGCCCCAGAGACCCAGTACTTC. Translated: CASSFRAPETQYF.

The chain couples TRBV3-1 (or the pseudogene TRBV3-2) to TRBJ2-7; 11 positions agree with TRBD1. Germline V lookup: CDR1 LGHDT, CDR2 YNNKEL (reference sequence). V shed 4 bases and J 8 bases; nucleotides not matched to a gene: 7. The CDR3 length is 14 residues. CDR3 region: CASSPRPDRGQQYV. In DNA, the CDR3 is TGTGCCAGCAGCCCGCGACCGGACAGGGGGCAGCAGTACGTC.

V gene TRBV5-5 combines with J gene TRBJ2-1, with D possibly TRBD2 on 5 matching bases. V lost 0 bases and J 6 bases, leaving 10 bases between the germline ends. The germline gives CDR1 SGHKS, CDR2 YYEKEE (reference sequence). CDR3 size: 14 residues. The CDR3 sequence: CASSLASQSNEQFF. CDR3 nucleotides: TGTGCCAGCAGCTTGGCTAGCCAGAGCAATGAGCAGTTCTTC.

This chain connects TRBV25-1 to TRBJ1-4; maybe TRBD1 (5 bases). The CDR3 spans 16 residues. Germline V gene sequence: CDR1 MGHDK, CDR2 SYGVNS. Trimming cost V 5 bases and J 0 bases, with 13 bases left between them. CDR3 DNA sequence: TGTGCCAGCAGTACGTACAGGTTGGCAACTAATGAAAAACTGTTTTTT. This encodes CASSTYRLATNEKLFF. The entire variable domain, with the rest obtained from reference TRBV25-1 and TRBJ1-4, is as follows: EADIYQTPRYLVIGTGKKITLECSQTMGHDKMYWYQQDPGMELHLIHYSYGVNSTEKGDLSSESTVSRIRTEHFPLTLESARPSHTSQYLCASSTYRLATNEKLFFGSGTQLSVL.

The gene calls are TRBV9 and TRBJ1-2, with D tentatively TRBD1 (6 bases). Germline V CDR1 and CDR2: SGDLS, YYNGEE. V lost 0 bases, J lost 7 bases, and 13 bases lay in between. The CDR3 consists of 14 residues. This chain's CDR3 is CASSVGGQGGGYTF. DNA of the CDR3: TGTGCCAGCAGCGTAGGTGGGCAAGGGGGTGGCTACACCTTC.

The gene calls are TRBV30 and TRBJ1-4, with no clear D. The CDR3 extends over 13 amino acids. V lost 2 bases, J lost 6 bases, and 10 bases lay in between. Germline V lookup: CDR1 GTSNPN, CDR2 SVGIG (reference sequence). CDR3 loop: CAWSPSPHEKLFF. As DNA, the CDR3 is TGTGCCTGGAGTCCCAGTCCCCATGAAAAACTGTTTTTT.

A single count supports this clone. The chain links TRBV18 to TRBJ2-3, with D hard to call. The germline gives CDR1 KGHSH, CDR2 LQKENI. V lost 2 bases and J 6 bases, leaving 15 bases between the germline ends. The CDR3 extends over 15 amino acids. CDR3 sequence: CASSPKTAVGDTQYF. Here the CDR3 DNA reads TGTGCCAGCTCACCAAAAACCGCGGTTGGGGATACGCAGTATTTT.